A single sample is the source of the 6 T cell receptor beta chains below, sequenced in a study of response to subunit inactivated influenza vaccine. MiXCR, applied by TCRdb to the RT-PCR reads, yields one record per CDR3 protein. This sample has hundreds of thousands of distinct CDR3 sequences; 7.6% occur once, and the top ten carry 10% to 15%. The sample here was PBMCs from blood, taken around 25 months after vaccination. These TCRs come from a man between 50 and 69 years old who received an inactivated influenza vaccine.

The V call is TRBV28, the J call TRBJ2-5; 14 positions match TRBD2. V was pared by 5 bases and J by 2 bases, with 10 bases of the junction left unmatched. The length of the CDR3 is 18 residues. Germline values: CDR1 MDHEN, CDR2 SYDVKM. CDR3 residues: CASSPGTSGGYAQETQYF. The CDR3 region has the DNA TGTGCCAGCAGTCCAGGGACTAGCGGGGGCTACGCACAAGAGACCCAGTACTTC.

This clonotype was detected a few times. Here the CDR3 reads CASSHAGFGQSLYDTQYF. CDR3 nucleotides: TGCGCCAGCAGCCACGCAGGCTTCGGACAGTCCCTTTACGATACGCAGTATTTT. The chain combines TRBV4-3 with TRBJ2-3; D may be TRBD1 (6 bases). The CDR3 runs 18 residues. Between the trimmed V and J ends, which lost 3 bases and 6 bases, there was a span of 25 bases. CDR1 is LGHNA and CDR2 is YSLEER in the germline V gene.

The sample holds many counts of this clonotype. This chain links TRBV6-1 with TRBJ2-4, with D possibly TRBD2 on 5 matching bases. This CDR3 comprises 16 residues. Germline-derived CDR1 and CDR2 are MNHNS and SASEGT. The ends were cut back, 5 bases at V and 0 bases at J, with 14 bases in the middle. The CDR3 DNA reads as TGTGCCAGCAGTCCGGGTAGCGAGATAGCCAAAAACATTCAGTACTTC. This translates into CASSPGSEIAKNIQYF.

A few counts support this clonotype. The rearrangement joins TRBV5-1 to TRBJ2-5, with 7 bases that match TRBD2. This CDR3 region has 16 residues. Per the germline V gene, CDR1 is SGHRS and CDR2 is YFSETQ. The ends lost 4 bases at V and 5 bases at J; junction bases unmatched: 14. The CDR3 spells CASSPGTILGEETQYF. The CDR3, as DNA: TGCGCCAGCAGCCCTGGGACTATCCTCGGCGAGGAGACCCAGTACTTC.

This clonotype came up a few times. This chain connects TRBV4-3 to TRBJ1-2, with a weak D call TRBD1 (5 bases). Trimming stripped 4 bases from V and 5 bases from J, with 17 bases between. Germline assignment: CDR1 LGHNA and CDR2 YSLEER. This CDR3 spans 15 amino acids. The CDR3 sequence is CASSLASRGEYGYTF. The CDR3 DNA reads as TGCGCCAGCAGCCTCGCCTCGAGGGGCGAGTATGGCTACACCTTC.

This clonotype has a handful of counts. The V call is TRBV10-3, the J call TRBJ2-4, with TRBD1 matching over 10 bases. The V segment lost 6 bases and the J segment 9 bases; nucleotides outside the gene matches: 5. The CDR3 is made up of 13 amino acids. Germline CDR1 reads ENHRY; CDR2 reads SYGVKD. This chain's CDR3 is CAIREDRGSIQYF. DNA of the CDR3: TGTGCCATCAGGGAGGACAGGGGGTCCATTCAGTACTTC.